The entry below gives a single T cell receptor beta chain sequence along with its context. Its target is not known. Generated by immunoSEQ multiplex PCR, the TCRdb table keeps only in-frame clones and is missing some. The table records about 23,000 clones, around 78% of them present only once. Intraepithelial plus lamina propria lymphocytes were released by processing graft tissue. J gave up 2 bases and V 2 bases, and 1 base lay outside the gene matches. Germline loops: CDR1 MNHEY, CDR2 SVGAGI. The CDR3 contains 14 residues. This entry comes from a study of graft-versus-host responses after intestinal transplantation. General study findings and limits: Early after transplant, HvG declines were associated with peak levels of circulating GvH clones. The study found high graft-versus-host to host-versus-graft clonal ratios in allografts of patients with graft-donor T cell macrochimerism. Marrow from the recipient contained GvH clones, some of which had appeared first in ileum or blood.

The chain uses TRBV6-5 and TRBJ2-7, with 9 bases aligning to TRBD1. The sequences come from ileum tissue, collected 12 days after intestinal transplant. This TCR came from a human patient who received an intestinal transplant, so some T cells may come from the graft donor. As DNA, the CDR3 is TGTGCCAGCAGTTACGGGACAGGGCCCTACGAGCAGTACTTC. It encodes CASSYGTGPYEQYF.